This is a list of T cell receptor beta chains from one sample in a study of T cell responses to AZD1222 COVID-19 vaccine. Assay: immunoSEQ multiplex PCR; the TCRdb copy retains only in-frame clones and omits some. Of some 120,000 clones detected, more than 75% appear once; the ten largest clones hold approximately 1.1%. The sequencing used peripheral blood, collected on day 0 of AZD1222 vaccination. These receptors all stem from an adult in good health. Both conserved end residues are part of each CDR3. The order of the fields is J gene, D gene, clone size, V gene, CDR3 length, CDR3 protein, CDR3 DNA. D genes are given only for firm matches. Clone size is stated in some rows and not others, as once, few, many or a class when expanded.

TRBJ1-1	NA	NA	TRBV19	14	CASSVRSGNTEAFF	TGTGCCAGTAGTGTACGATCGGGGAACACTGAAGCTTTCTTT
TRBJ2-7	NA	NA	TRBV4-1	17	CASSQSETEGSYYEQYF	TGCGCCAGCAGCCAATCTGAGACAGAAGGATCTTACTACGAGCAGTACTTC
TRBJ2-2	NA	NA	TRBV4-2	15	CASSQSAGVTGELFF	TGTGCCAGCAGCCAAAGTGCAGGGGTCACCGGGGAGCTGTTTTTT
TRBJ2-5	TRBD1	NA	TRBV2	13	CASRRTGDETQYF	TGTGCCAGCCGTCGGACAGGGGACGAGACCCAGTACTTC
TRBJ1-2	NA	NA	TRBV10-2	13	CASSESTFGGYTF	TGCGCCAGCAGTGAGTCGACTTTTGGTGGCTACACCTTC
TRBJ1-6	TRBD1	NA	TRBV4-1	19	CASSQSRTGGSSYNSPLHF	TGCGCCAGCAGCCAATCCAGGACAGGGGGGAGCTCCTATAATTCACCCCTCCACTTT
TRBJ2-3	NA	NA	TRBV2	14	CASRGGRGTDTQYF	TGTGCCAGCAGGGGGGGGCGGGGCACAGATACGCAGTATTTT
TRBJ2-7	TRBD2	few	TRBV2	14	CASSLEAGDYEQYF	TGTGCCAGCAGCTTAGAGGCGGGGGATTACGAGCAGTACTTC
TRBJ1-2	NA	NA	TRBV18	17	CASSPLTGQLKSYGYTF	TGTGCCAGCTCACCACTAACAGGGCAGTTGAAGTCGTATGGCTACACCTTC
TRBJ1-4	NA	few	TRBV20-1	13	CSASPGQEEKLFF	TGCAGTGCTAGTCCAGGGCAAGAGGAAAAACTGTTTTTT
TRBJ2-7	TRBD1	NA	TRBV4-1	18	CASSQTPPGTGGTYEQYF	TGCGCCAGCAGCCAGACCCCTCCAGGGACAGGGGGGACCTACGAGCAGTACTTC
TRBJ2-1	TRBD2	NA	TRBV5-4	16	CASSLGTSGSYNEQFF	TGTGCCAGCAGCTTGGGGACTAGCGGGAGCTACAATGAGCAGTTCTTC
TRBJ2-1	TRBD2	NA	TRBV7-2	14	CASRPSGDYNEQFF	TGTGCCAGCAGACCTAGCGGGGACTACAATGAGCAGTTCTTC
TRBJ1-1	NA	NA	TRBV27	14	CASSLGSEFTEAFF	TGTGCCAGCAGTTTGGGGTCTGAGTTCACTGAAGCTTTCTTT
TRBJ2-7	TRBD2	NA	TRBV4-1	15	CASSQVTSGGYEQYF	TGCGCCAGCAGCCAAGTGACTAGCGGGGGCTACGAGCAGTACTTC
TRBJ1-3	TRBD1	NA	TRBV10-3	14	CAIGQGASGNTIYF	TGTGCCATCGGTCAGGGGGCGAGTGGAAACACCATATATTTT
TRBJ2-7	NA	NA	TRBV10-2	14	CASRSQGGAYEQYF	TGCGCCAGCAGGTCGCAGGGCGGAGCCTACGAGCAGTACTTC
TRBJ1-2	NA	NA	TRBV30	15	CAWNQEGWGFYGYTF	TGTGCCTGGAATCAAGAGGGCTGGGGATTTTATGGCTACACCTTC
TRBJ2-2	NA	NA	TRBV19	14	CASSMRTYTGELFF	TGTGCCAGTAGTATGAGGACTTACACCGGGGAGCTGTTTTTT
TRBJ1-4	NA	NA	TRBV4-3	14	CASSQDWTGEKLFF	TGCGCCAGCAGCCAAGACTGGACCGGGGAAAAACTGTTTTTT
TRBJ1-2	NA	NA	TRBV27	13	CASSSNRAYGYTF	TGTGCCAGCAGCTCTAACAGAGCCTATGGCTACACCTTC
TRBJ2-7	NA	NA	TRBV10-2	14	CASSWSGQSYEQYF	TGCGCCAGCAGCTGGAGCGGGCAATCCTACGAGCAGTACTTC
TRBJ1-5	NA	NA	TRBV15	18	CATSRDFGDFISNQPQHF	TGTGCCACCAGCAGAGATTTTGGGGACTTCATAAGCAATCAGCCCCAGCATTTT
TRBJ2-5	NA	NA	TRBV7-7	16	CASSLGGGGNQETQYF	TGTGCCAGCAGCTTAGGAGGAGGCGGGAACCAAGAGACCCAGTACTTC
TRBJ1-1	NA	once	TRBV18	14	CASSPTTINTEAFF	TGTGCCAGCTCACCAACGACAATCAACACTGAAGCTTTCTTT
TRBJ1-2	NA	NA	TRBV7-9	15	CASSRGGGYNYGYTF	TGTGCCAGCAGCCGCGGGGGGGGCTATAACTATGGCTACACCTTC
TRBJ2-5	NA	NA	TRBV20-1	12	CSASWGEETQYF	TGCAGTGCTAGTTGGGGGGAAGAGACCCAGTACTTC
TRBJ2-7	TRBD1	NA	TRBV3-1/TRBV3-2	17	CASSQDVGRTGHYEQYF	TGTGCCAGCAGCCAAGATGTTGGCAGGACAGGGCACTACGAGCAGTACTTC
TRBJ2-3	NA	NA	TRBV5-6	15	CASSLGAGRTDTQYF	TGTGCCAGCAGCTTGGGGGCAGGACGCACAGATACGCAGTATTTT
TRBJ1-4	NA	NA	TRBV7-8	14	CASSLGGTNEKLFF	TGTGCCAGCAGCTTAGGGGGAACTAATGAAAAACTGTTTTTT
TRBJ2-4	TRBD2	few	TRBV18	15	CASSRGAGGKNIQYF	TGTGCCAGCTCCCGCGGTGCGGGGGGGAAAAACATTCAGTACTTC
TRBJ1-2	TRBD1	NA	TRBV2	13	CASSGLQGGGYTF	TGTGCCAGCAGTGGCCTACAGGGGGGCGGCTACACCTTC
TRBJ2-1	NA	NA	TRBV5-6	16	CASSFRVRSSYNEQFF	TGTGCCAGCAGCTTTCGGGTGAGGTCCTCCTACAATGAGCAGTTCTTC
TRBJ2-7	NA	NA	TRBV27	13	CASSFRGSGEQYF	TGTGCCAGCAGTTTCAGGGGCTCCGGCGAGCAGTACTTC
TRBJ1-5	NA	NA	TRBV13	13	CASSLGGYQPQHF	TGTGCCAGCAGCTTAGGTGGTTATCAGCCCCAGCATTTT
TRBJ1-2	NA	NA	TRBV2	14	CASGGRTISHGYTF	TGTGCCAGCGGAGGGCGGACCATATCCCATGGCTACACCTTC
TRBJ2-1	NA	NA	TRBV6-5	16	CASSYSLDPPYNEQFF	TGTGCCAGCAGTTACTCCCTGGACCCCCCATACAATGAGCAGTTCTTC
TRBJ2-1	TRBD2	NA	TRBV27	19	CASSLSVGLAGGLGNEQFF	TGTGCCAGCAGTTTATCGGTGGGACTAGCGGGGGGGCTTGGAAATGAGCAGTTCTTC
TRBJ1-2	NA	NA	TRBV3-1/TRBV3-2	13	CASSPGRLYGYTF	TGTGCCAGCAGCCCTGGACGATTGTATGGCTACACCTTC
TRBJ2-3	NA	NA	TRBV2	13	CASSGGHSDTQYF	TGTGCCAGCAGTGGGGGCCATTCAGATACGCAGTATTTT
TRBJ1-2	NA	NA	TRBV5-1	12	CASSSAGYGYTF	TGCGCCAGCAGCTCGGCTGGATATGGCTACACCTTC
TRBJ2-1	NA	NA	TRBV6-5	14	CASSYRGISNEQFF	TGTGCCAGCAGTTACAGAGGAATCTCCAATGAGCAGTTCTTC
TRBJ2-5	TRBD2	NA	TRBV13	18	CASSSRPSGSGGKETQYF	TGTGCCAGCAGCTCCCGCCCCTCGGGTAGCGGGGGCAAAGAGACCCAGTACTTC
TRBJ2-7	NA	NA	TRBV27	14	CASRVGGFSYEQYF	TGTGCCAGCAGGGTAGGGGGGTTCTCCTACGAGCAGTACTTC
TRBJ2-5	NA	once	TRBV4-3	15	CASSQVVEVQETQYF	TGCGCCAGCAGCCAAGTGGTGGAAGTACAAGAGACCCAGTACTTC
TRBJ1-6	TRBD1	NA	TRBV30	15	CAWSVPAGGNSPLHF	TGTGCCTGGAGTGTACCCGCAGGGGGCAATTCACCCCTCCACTTT
TRBJ2-2	TRBD2	NA	TRBV7-9	19	CASSTPSASGGNGAGELFF	TGTGCCAGCAGCACCCCGTCGGCTAGCGGGGGGAACGGGGCCGGGGAGCTGTTTTTT
TRBJ1-1	NA	NA	TRBV5-4	14	CASSLALLNTEAFF	TGTGCCAGCAGCTTGGCCCTCTTGAACACTGAAGCTTTCTTT
TRBJ2-7	NA	NA	TRBV15	15	CATSRKPGTTYEQYF	TGTGCCACCAGCAGAAAACCCGGAACTACCTACGAGCAGTACTTC
TRBJ1-2	NA	NA	TRBV12-3/TRBV12-4	13	CASSLRTGLSYTF	TGTGCCAGCAGTTTGCGTACGGGTCTGAGCTACACCTTC
TRBJ1-3	NA	NA	TRBV4-2	18	CASSQESGTGYSRDTIYF	TGTGCCAGCAGCCAAGAAAGTGGCACAGGCTATTCTCGGGACACCATATATTTT
TRBJ1-5	NA	NA	TRBV3-1/TRBV3-2	15	CASSQGRYSNQPQHF	TGTGCCAGCAGCCAAGGGCGGTATAGCAATCAGCCCCAGCATTTT
TRBJ2-7	NA	NA	TRBV5-1	15	CASSLDQGPTYEQYF	TGCGCCAGCAGCTTGGATCAGGGACCGACCTACGAGCAGTACTTC
TRBJ1-6	NA	once	TRBV30	14	CAWTPGRGESPLHF	TGTGCCTGGACCCCTGGCAGGGGCGAGTCACCCCTCCACTTT
TRBJ1-6	NA	NA	TRBV7-9	15	CASKKGGTYNSPLHF	TGTGCCAGCAAGAAGGGGGGGACCTATAATTCACCCCTCCACTTT
TRBJ1-3	NA	once	TRBV6-2/TRBV6-3	14	CASSYSMSGNTIYF	TGTGCCAGCAGTTACTCGATGTCTGGAAACACCATATATTTT